This T cell receptor beta chain was profiled in a study of OX40 agonist ivuxolimab in advanced cancers. The wider study: Six ivuxolimab dose levels, 0.01 to 10 mg/kg, were given intravenously every 2 weeks. Study-wide findings and caveats: Doses of 0.1 to 3.0 mg/kg were accompanied by clonal expansion of CD4+ and CD8+ blood T cells by week 6.

Patients were ineligible given autoimmune disease history or systemic immunosuppression. With baseline, cycle 4 day 1, and cycle 7 day 1 as timepoints, blood was sampled. To note about this clone: Its antigen is as yet unknown.

Data came from immunoSEQ multiplex PCR; TCRdb stores just in-frame clones and leaves some out. Found here are 150,000 to 190,000 clones, approximately 94% of them singletons; the top ten hold around 0.28%. Germline CDR1 reads SGHTA; CDR2 reads FQGNSA. V was pared by 5 bases and J by 7 bases, with 12 bases of the junction left unmatched. This CDR3 contains 16 residues. The clonotype was recovered from an adult with an advanced solid tumor such as melanoma, head and neck, liver or kidney cancer. The specimen comprised CD4+ or CD8+ T cells sorted from blood, sampled in a trial of the OX40 agonist ivuxolimab. This chain connects TRBV7-2 to TRBJ1-3, with TRBD1 matching 9 bases. CDR3 bases: TGTGCCAGCAGCCTCGCTAAGGGACAGGGCTTCAACACCATATATTTT. As protein: CASSLAKGQGFNTIYF. Together with reference TRBV7-2 and TRBJ1-3, the CDR3 gives the full variable domain: GAGVSQSPSNKVTEKGKDVELRCDPISGHTALYWYRQSLGQGLEFLIYFQGNSAPDKSGLPSDRFSAERTGGSVSTLTIQRTQQEDSAVYLCASSLAKGQGFNTIYFGEGSWLTVV.